This T cell receptor beta chain was captured in a study of T-cell reconstitution after alpha-beta-depleted transplantation in children. This clonotype was found many times. There are 14 residues in the CDR3. In germline, CDR1 is SGDLS, CDR2 YYNGEE. V was cut by 0 bases and J by 2 bases, with 8 bases left in between. Unique molecular identifiers were incorporated into the prepared TCRbeta library. Using its own MiXCR run on the PCR reads, TCRdb lists one record per CDR3 protein. The data contain a few hundred thousand distinct CDR3 sequences, about an eighth of them singletons. Sequencing used PBMCs, obtained from the stem cell graft. The source is a human donor who donated a stem cell graft to a child with Fanconi anemia. The V and J genes are TRBV9 and TRBJ2-5; D is possibly TRBD2 (6 bases). The CDR3 here is CASSVEGTQETQYF. CDR3 coding DNA: TGTGCCAGCAGCGTAGAGGGGACTCAAGAGACCCAGTACTTC.